Described below is a single T cell receptor beta chain sequence and its context. The authors' processing: Scientists estimated how many nucleated cells there were by amplifying reference gene primers. Using immunoSEQ multiplex PCR, the repertoire was profiled, and TCRdb retains in-frame clones only, with some absent. The V and J calls and clone size were taken over from that table, and D and trimming were inferred from the DNA. Of approximately 280,000 clones in the sample, about 89% are singletons; the top ten hold under 15%. The data were obtained in a study of blood T cell repertoires in COVID-19. Overall study context: Some COVID-19 samples were acute and others convalescent; all came from the United States, Italy and Spain. From T cells, B-cell-depleted T cells, or PBMCs came the material, which was cDNA or gDNA.

Germline lookup yields CDR1 KGHSH and CDR2 LQKENI. The V end lost 6 bases, the J end lost 5 bases, and 13 bases lay between the germline ends. There are 13 residues in the CDR3. This clonotype was obtained from a woman aged 60-70 years with acute or convalescent COVID-19. The chain employs TRBV18 and TRBJ2-5; D uncertain. The sequenced sample consisted of peripheral blood. CDR3 sequence: CASSPLVGETQYF. For the CDR3, the DNA is TGTGCCAGCTCGCCCCTCGTCGGGGAGACCCAGTACTTC.